This T cell receptor (beta chain) was identified in a study of chemoradiotherapy in HPV16-positive cancers. Study-level points and caveats: During treatment, candidate HPV-specific clones and E7-related motifs expanded in tumor.

Assay: immunoSEQ multiplex PCR; the TCRdb copy retains only in-frame clones and omits some. The sample comprises 25,000 to 30,000 clones, 93% of which are singletons, and roughly 18% rests with the top ten. CDR1 and CDR2 (germline): SGHDT, YYEEEE. Unmatched junction bases numbered 11, after V lost 1 base and J lost 7 bases. This CDR3 contains 16 residues. As to this clone: Antigen specificity is unknown.

This receptor was obtained from a human donor with HPV-associated anogenital cancer. The rearrangement joins TRBV5-6 to TRBJ1-2; 9 bases map to TRBD1. The sequencing here drew on blood, taken from a patient who underwent chemoradiotherapy. The CDR3 nucleotides read TGTGCCAGCAGCTTGAGAGGGGGGACAGGGAGGTTTGGCTACACCTTC. It encodes CASSLRGGTGRFGYTF.